These 28 T cell receptor beta chains share one sample of origin, sequenced in a study of Ad26.COV2.S vaccination and SARS-CoV-2 variants. Profiled with immunoSEQ multiplex PCR; TCRdb holds only in-frame clones, not every one. The profile shows 300,000 to 350,000 clones, approximately 86% of them singletons. Treatment in this sample: about 20 received Ad26.COV2.S at low or high dose, single or two shots; a few received placebo; per-sample allocation not given. Day 63 after the first vaccine or placebo injection was the time point for sampling. Sequencing used peripheral blood, obtained in a trial of Ad26.COV2.S vaccine versus placebo. These TCRs come from a person aged 18 to 65 who received the Ad26.COV2.S COVID-19 vaccine or a placebo.

The V and J genes are TRBV7-2 and TRBJ2-1; no clear D. The V gene lost 8 bases and the J gene lost 8 bases, with 16 bases spanning the gap. The CDR3 spans 13 residues. Per the germline V gene, CDR1 is SGHTA and CDR2 is FQGNSA. CDR3 sequence (DNA): TGTGCCAGCCGGCTCCCCCCAAGCGATGAGCAGTTCTTC. It translates to CASRLPPSDEQFF. The variable domain in full, completed from reference TRBV7-2 and TRBJ2-1, reads GAGVSQSPSNKVTEKGKDVELRCDPISGHTALYWYRQSLGQGLEFLIYFQGNSAPDKSGLPSDRFSAERTGGSVSTLTIQRTQQEDSAVYLCASRLPPSDEQFFGPGTRLTVL.

The chain recombines TRBV6-4 with TRBJ1-1; D remains ambiguous. The CDR3 is 13 residues long. V lost 6 bases and J lost 2, with 10 bases in between. Germline lookup yields CDR1 MRHNA and CDR2 SNTAGT. The CDR3 sequence is CASSHKHNTEAFF. The CDR3 DNA sequence: TGTGCCAGCAGCCACAAACACAACACTGAAGCTTTCTTT.

This rearrangement joins TRBV28 to TRBJ2-7; 8 bases are shared with TRBD1. The V and J ends lost 2 bases and 3 bases, in that order; junction bases with no gene match: 0. The CDR3 consists of 13 residues. CDR1 is MDHEN, CDR2 SYDVKM, per germline. The CDR3 loop is CASSLTGGYEQYF. The CDR3 region has the DNA TGTGCCAGCAGTTTAACAGGGGGCTACGAGCAGTACTTC.

The V call is TRBV4-3, the J call TRBJ2-1; either TRBD1 or TRBD2 may supply D (5 bases each). Per germline, CDR1 LGHNA and CDR2 YSLEER. Trimming removed 0 bases from V and 4 bases from J, with 19 bases in between. This CDR3 contains 18 residues. The CDR3 is CASSQDGPPGTGYNEQFF. The CDR3 DNA reads TGCGCCAGCAGCCAAGATGGGCCCCCAGGGACGGGTTACAATGAGCAGTTCTTC.

The gene calls are TRBV27 and TRBJ2-2; the D gene is possibly TRBD1 (5 bases). CDR3 length: 12 amino acids. The germline CDR1 and CDR2 sequences are MNHEY and SMNVEV (reference sequence). The V end lost 4 bases, the J end lost 5 bases, and 5 bases lay between the germline ends. The CDR3 loop is CASSYRTGELFF. CDR3 bases: TGTGCCAGCAGTTACAGGACCGGGGAGCTGTTTTTT.

The rearrangement links TRBV4-2 to TRBJ2-7; no clear D gene. The length of the CDR3 is 12 residues. V was shortened by 1 base and J by 4 bases, with 5 bases between the two germline ends. Germline values: CDR1 LGHNA, CDR2 YNFKEQ. CDR3 nucleotides: TGTGCCAGCAGCCAAGGAGAATACGAGCAGTACTTC. Translation: CASSQGEYEQYF.

CDR3 region: CASSPRGAIGQGVLYEQYF. The CDR3 coding sequence is TGTGCCAGCAGCCCAAGAGGGGCTATCGGCCAGGGGGTTCTCTACGAGCAGTACTTC. This chain uses TRBV11-2 with TRBJ2-7; 7 nucleotides match TRBD1. Germline lookup yields CDR1 SGHAT and CDR2 FQNNGV. The CDR3 loop spans 19 amino acids. J was trimmed by 3 bases and V by 5 bases; bases with no gene match: 22.

This rearrangement joins TRBV19 to TRBJ2-7; TRBD2 might be the D (5 bases). The V end was cut by 6 bases, the J end by 0 bases, with 12 bases between. Germline lookup yields CDR1 LNHDA and CDR2 SQIVND (reference sequence). This CDR3 spans 14 amino acids. CDR3 sequence: CASRRAAVSYEQYF. The CDR3 DNA follows: TGTGCCAGTAGGCGGGCAGCCGTCTCCTACGAGCAGTACTTC.

V is TRBV6-1 and J is TRBJ1-2, with D perhaps TRBD1 (5 bases). Germline-derived CDR1 and CDR2 are MNHNS and SASEGT. Trimming removed 3 bases at V and 7 bases at J, with 18 bases between. This CDR3 is built from 15 residues. CDR3 region: CASSEGGTWVRGYTF. CDR3 DNA: TGTGCCAGCAGTGAGGGGGGGACCTGGGTGCGTGGCTACACCTTC.

This chain joins TRBV28 and TRBJ1-5, with a possible D match to TRBD1 (5 bases). The CDR3 sequence is 14 residues long. V gave up 6 bases and J gave up 0 bases, with 9 bases separating them. Germline V gene sequence: CDR1 MDHEN, CDR2 SYDVKM. The CDR3 loop is CASRGGDSNQPQHF. Written as DNA, the CDR3 is TGTGCCAGCAGGGGGGGGGATAGCAATCAGCCCCAGCATTTT.

The genes are TRBV9 and TRBJ2-2; maybe TRBD1 (5 bases). V was pared by 0 bases and J by 7 bases, with 16 bases between. Looked up from germline, CDR1 is SGDLS and CDR2 is YYNGEE. The CDR3 contains 16 residues. CDR3 amino acids: CASSVEAGRQDGELFF. The CDR3 DNA reads TGTGCCAGCAGCGTAGAAGCAGGGCGCCAGGACGGGGAGCTGTTTTTT.

This clone was counted only a few times. J is TRBJ1-6 and V is TRBV3-1 (or the pseudogene TRBV3-2); tentatively, D is TRBD1 (5 bases). CDR1 is LGHDT and CDR2 is YNNKEL in the germline V gene (reference sequence). The CDR3 has 15 residues. Trimming left V 4 bases short and J 10 bases short, with 17 bases between. This chain's CDR3 is CASSPTGTAGSPLHF. CDR3 DNA: TGTGCCAGCAGCCCAACGGGGACCGCTGGATCACCCCTCCACTTT.

V usage is TRBV2 and J usage is TRBJ2-5; the D call may be TRBD1 or TRBD2 (6 bases each). The CDR3 is made up of 14 amino acids. Looked up from germline, CDR1 is SNHLY and CDR2 is FYNNEI. V lost 7 bases to trimming and J lost 5 bases, with 17 bases between them. The CDR3 DNA follows: TGTGCCAGCACCGAACCGGGGGCCGGGGAGACCCAGTACTTC. This translates into CASTEPGAGETQYF. Based on the CDR3 plus reference TRBV2 and TRBJ2-5, the full variable domain is EPEVTQTPSHQVTQMGQEVILRCVPISNHLYFYWYRQILGQKVEFLVSFYNNEISEKSEIFDDQFSVERPDGSNFTLKIRSTKLEDSAMYFCASTEPGAGETQYFGPGTRLLVL.

V usage is TRBV28 and J usage is TRBJ2-5; the D gene is possibly TRBD1 (6 bases). Trimming removed 3 bases at V and 2 bases at J, with 10 bases between. Germline-derived CDR1 and CDR2 are MDHEN and SYDVKM. The CDR3 spans 14 residues. In DNA form, the CDR3 reads TGTGCCAGCAGTTTGGGGACACCACAAGAGACCCAGTACTTC. It specifies CASSLGTPQETQYF.

The rearrangement links TRBV6-1 to TRBJ1-6; 8 bases map to TRBD1. Germline CDR1 is MNHNS and CDR2 is SASEGT. This CDR3 has 14 amino acids. After removal of 2 bases from V and 7 bases from J, the junction contained 1 base not matched to a gene. The CDR3 is CASSEQGANSPLHF. In DNA, the CDR3 is TGTGCCAGCAGTGAACAGGGGGCAAATTCACCCCTCCACTTT.

The chain recombines TRBV6-2 or TRBV6-3 with TRBJ2-7; 14 positions agree with TRBD2. Looked up from germline, CDR1 is MNHEY and CDR2 is SVGEGT. The junction had 14 bases not matched to a gene; V was cut back by 5 bases and J by 2 bases. CDR3 length: 19 residues. The chain's CDR3 is CASSPVPGLAGERPYEQYF. The CDR3 region has the DNA TGTGCCAGCAGTCCGGTGCCGGGACTAGCGGGAGAGCGCCCCTACGAGCAGTACTTC.

This chain joins TRBV7-9 and TRBJ2-7; weak D call: TRBD2 (6 bases). The CDR3 extends over 15 amino acids. V gave up 5 bases and J gave up 2 bases, with 16 bases separating them. Germline-derived CDR1 and CDR2 are SEHNR and FQNEAQ (reference sequence). The CDR3 loop reads CASSRRDLRPYEQYF. For the CDR3, the DNA is TGTGCCAGCAGCCGTCGGGACTTACGGCCCTACGAGCAGTACTTC.

The rearrangement links TRBV4-1 to TRBJ1-1; D is unresolved. V shed 5 bases and J shed 0 bases, with 16 bases lying between them. Germline values: CDR1 MGHRA, CDR2 YSYEKL. The CDR3 runs to 16 residues. Here the CDR3 reads CASSAQKTHMNTEAFF. CDR3 DNA: TGCGCCAGCAGCGCACAGAAAACACACATGAACACTGAAGCTTTCTTT.

The chain's CDR3 is CASSLRPGGNTIYF. CDR3 DNA: TGTGCCAGCAGCTTAAGGCCAGGGGGAAACACCATATATTTT. This chain connects TRBV7-9 to TRBJ1-3; a possible D gene is TRBD1 (5 bases). The CDR3 has 14 amino acids. V was shortened by 2 bases and J by 4 bases, with 9 bases between the two germline ends. CDR1 and CDR2 (germline): SEHNR, FQNEAQ (reference sequence).

The chain recombines TRBV3-1 (or the pseudogene TRBV3-2) with TRBJ2-7; D not certain. The CDR3 runs 12 residues. From germline, CDR1 is LGHDT and CDR2 YNNKEL (reference sequence). Trimming took 4 bases from V and 2 from J, leaving 6 bases between them. The CDR3 loop is CASSPGAYEQYF. CDR3 coding DNA: TGTGCCAGCAGCCCCGGAGCCTACGAGCAGTACTTC.

The rearrangement uses TRBV30 and TRBJ1-1; no firm D call. Germline V gene sequence: CDR1 GTSNPN, CDR2 SVGIG (reference sequence). The ends were cut back, 4 bases at V and 2 bases at J, with 17 bases in the middle. There are 15 residues in the CDR3. The CDR3 spells CAWNGRRAKNTEAFF. In DNA form, the CDR3 reads TGTGCCTGGAACGGCCGGAGGGCAAAAAACACTGAAGCTTTCTTT.

The rearrangement uses TRBV6-5 and TRBJ2-7; 10 bases are a match to TRBD2. The CDR3 covers 13 residues. V shed 5 bases and J 8 bases; nucleotides not matched to a gene: 6. The V gene's germline CDR1 is MNHEY and CDR2 SVGAGI. CDR3 in amino acids: CASSPSGRAKQYF. CDR3 sequence (DNA): TGTGCCAGCAGTCCAAGCGGGAGGGCCAAGCAGTACTTC.

The rearrangement uses TRBV7-9 and TRBJ1-1; 11 positions agree with TRBD1. Trimming removed 5 bases from V and 10 bases from J; junction bases left unmatched: 12. The CDR3 sequence is 15 residues long. CDR1 is SEHNR, CDR2 FQNEAQ, per germline (reference sequence). The chain's CDR3 is CASSRSGQGGSAAFF. CDR3 DNA: TGTGCCAGCAGCCGATCGGGACAGGGGGGTTCTGCAGCTTTCTTT.

The CDR3 DNA follows: TGTGCCAGCAGCCGGCGTCATAATGAAAAACTGTTTTTT. Protein sequence: CASSRRHNEKLFF. This chain joins TRBV27 and TRBJ1-4, with unresolved D. Germline V CDR1 and CDR2: MNHEY, SMNVEV (reference sequence). This CDR3 contains 13 residues. V was shortened by 6 bases and J by 4 bases, with 9 bases between the two germline ends.

Many counts were recorded for this clone. This sequence joins TRBV28 and TRBJ1-2, with TRBD1 matching 7 bases. The CDR3 extends over 18 amino acids. Trimming at V came to 6 bases and at J to 1 base, leaving 17 bases not matched to a gene. Germline values: CDR1 MDHEN, CDR2 SYDVKM. The CDR3 region has the DNA TGTGCCAGCAGAATAGGGGCCAGGGGGGAAAGTGGTAACTATGGCTACACCTTC. It is translated as CASRIGARGESGNYGYTF.

The V call is TRBV12-3 or TRBV12-4, the J call TRBJ1-5; D may be TRBD1 (5 bases). V lost 2 bases and J 7 bases, leaving 6 bases between the germline ends. This CDR3 has 12 residues. CDR3 in amino acids: CASSLWGQPQHF. CDR3 nucleotides: TGTGCCAGCAGTTTATGGGGGCAGCCCCAGCATTTT.

V usage is TRBV10-3 and J usage is TRBJ2-2; TRBD1 agrees at 9 bases. The CDR3 is made up of 15 amino acids. CDR1 is ENHRY, CDR2 SYGVKD, per germline. V lost 9 bases, J lost 2 bases, and 7 bases stayed unmatched. The CDR3 loop is CAIPGDRVNTGELFF. DNA for the CDR3: TGTGCCATACCGGGGGACAGGGTCAACACCGGGGAGCTGTTTTTT.

This chain uses TRBV19 with TRBJ1-2; D unresolved. Trimming took 9 bases from V and 0 from J, leaving 14 bases between them. Germline V gene data show CDR1 as LNHDA and CDR2 as SQIVND (reference sequence). The CDR3 has 14 residues. CDR3 residues: CASRLEGTNYGYTF. The CDR3 DNA reads TGTGCCAGCCGTCTAGAGGGCACTAACTATGGCTACACCTTC. Using reference TRBV19 and TRBJ1-2 for the parts outside the CDR3, the full variable domain is DGGITQSPKYLFRKEGQNVTLSCEQNLNHDAMYWYRQDPGQGLRLIYYSQIVNDFQKGDIAEGYSVSREKKESFPLTVTSAQKNPTAFYLCASRLEGTNYGYTFGSGTRLTVV.